These 16 T cell receptor beta chains were sequenced from one sample in a study of blood T cell repertoires in COVID-19. Repertoires were generated with immunoSEQ multiplex PCR, while TCRdb's copy carries only in-frame clones and drops some. This table has some 200,000 clones, more than 75% appearing once. The sequenced material came from peripheral blood. The receptors stem from a human donor in a cohort sampled during active COVID-19.

This chain uses TRBV5-1 with TRBJ1-5; the D is unclear. Germline-derived CDR1 and CDR2 are SGHRS and YFSETQ. CDR3 length equals 15 residues. V lost 4 bases, J lost 7 bases, and 18 bases lay in between. This chain's CDR3 is CASSISGSTDQPQHF. The CDR3 DNA follows: TGCGCCAGCAGCATCTCGGGGAGTACGGACCAGCCCCAGCATTTT.

The V and J genes are TRBV7-2 and TRBJ2-7; possible D gene TRBD1, 5 bases. The CDR3 spans 14 residues. The V gene lost 1 base and the J gene lost 1 base, with 8 bases spanning the gap. Germline CDR1 reads SGHTA; CDR2 reads FQGNSA. The CDR3 here is CASSLGRQSYEQYF. CDR3 in DNA: TGTGCCAGCAGCTTAGGCCGACAGTCCTACGAGCAGTACTTC. The complete variable domain, with remaining parts taken from reference TRBV7-2 and TRBJ2-7, reads GAGVSQSPSNKVTEKGKDVELRCDPISGHTALYWYRQSLGQGLEFLIYFQGNSAPDKSGLPSDRFSAERTGGSVSTLTIQRTQQEDSAVYLCASSLGRQSYEQYFGPGTRLTVT.

This chain connects TRBV9 to TRBJ1-2; maybe TRBD1 (6 bases). From germline, CDR1 is SGDLS and CDR2 YYNGEE. CDR3 length: 16 residues. Deletions cut 0 bases from V and 8 bases from J, with 20 bases between. CDR3 in amino acids: CASSVDPFGGGVGYTF. CDR3 DNA sequence: TGTGCCAGCAGCGTAGATCCATTTGGAGGGGGGGTCGGCTACACCTTC.

This chain uses TRBV7-9 with TRBJ2-1, with TRBD2 identical over 14 bases. This CDR3 is 17 amino acids long. With V trimmed by 0 bases and J by 10 bases, 8 bases remained unmatched. CDR1 is SEHNR, CDR2 FQNEAQ, per germline (reference sequence). In DNA, the CDR3 is TGTGCCAGCAGCTTAGCGGTGACTAGCGGGAGGGGTGGGGAGCAGTTCTTC. As protein: CASSLAVTSGRGGEQFF.

This rearrangement joins TRBV27 to TRBJ2-1; possible D gene TRBD1, 6 bases. This CDR3 spans 15 amino acids. Germline V gene data show CDR1 as MNHEY and CDR2 as SMNVEV (reference sequence). The V gene lost 1 base and the J gene lost 0 bases, with 7 bases spanning the gap. CDR3 amino acids: CASSLWGRSYNEQFF. The DNA for the CDR3 is TGTGCCAGCAGTTTATGGGGGCGCTCCTACAATGAGCAGTTCTTC.

The V and J genes are TRBV6-5 and TRBJ2-7, with 12 bases identical to TRBD1. Per germline, CDR1 MNHEY and CDR2 SVGAGI. CDR3 length: 13 amino acids. After removal of 6 bases from V and 4 bases from J, the junction contained 1 base not matched to a gene. The CDR3 DNA is TGTGCCAGCAGGGGACAGGGGGCTTACGAGCAGTACTTC. This gives the protein CASRGQGAYEQYF.

The genes are TRBV19 and TRBJ1-5, with a tentative D call TRBD1 (6 bases). The germline V gene has CDR1 LNHDA and CDR2 SQIVND (reference sequence). The length of the CDR3 is 13 residues. Deletions cut 7 bases from V and 3 bases from J, with 10 bases between. CDR3 protein: CASKGVDNQPQHF. The CDR3 DNA sequence: TGTGCCAGTAAGGGGGTGGACAATCAGCCCCAGCATTTT. Based on the CDR3 plus reference TRBV19 and TRBJ1-5, the full variable domain is DGGITQSPKYLFRKEGQNVTLSCEQNLNHDAMYWYRQDPGQGLRLIYYSQIVNDFQKGDIAEGYSVSREKKESFPLTVTSAQKNPTAFYLCASKGVDNQPQHFGDGTRLSIL.

The DNA of the CDR3 is TGTGCCAGCAACCTACTCAATGAGCAGTTCTTC. Amino acid sequence: CASNLLNEQFF. This sequence joins TRBV6-5 and TRBJ2-1, with D unresolved. This CDR3 has 11 amino acids. Germline V CDR1 and CDR2: MNHEY, SVGAGI. Trimming removed 7 bases at V and 6 bases at J, with 7 bases between.

The rearrangement uses TRBV7-2 and TRBJ1-2; 7 bases align to TRBD1. The V gene's germline CDR1 is SGHTA and CDR2 FQGNSA. V shed 5 bases and J 8 bases; nucleotides not matched to a gene: 17. CDR3 size: 16 residues. CDR3 sequence (DNA): TGTGCCAGCAGCCCACTAGGGACAGCCCTAGACCAAGGCTACACCTTC. Translated: CASSPLGTALDQGYTF.

The rearrangement links TRBV6-2 or TRBV6-3 to TRBJ1-2, with D perhaps matching TRBD1 (5 bases). V dropped 5 bases and J dropped 4 bases, with 17 bases sitting between them. The V gene's germline CDR1 is MNHEY and CDR2 SVGEGT. The CDR3 spans 15 residues. In nucleotides, the CDR3 is TGTGCCAGCAGTCCCGTGGGGGGTAAAGGCTATGGCTACACCTTC. Protein product: CASSPVGGKGYGYTF.

This chain connects TRBV7-8 to TRBJ1-1; D possibly corresponds to TRBD1 (6 bases). The germline V gene has CDR1 SGHVS and CDR2 FQNEAQ. Trimming stripped 2 bases from V and 0 bases from J, with 10 bases between. This CDR3 comprises 15 residues. The CDR3 DNA reads as TGTGCCAGCAGCTTAAGTACAGGGATGAACACTGAAGCTTTCTTT. It is translated as CASSLSTGMNTEAFF.

The CDR3: CASSRTGGDGYTF. The CDR3 nucleotides read TGTGCCAGCAGCCGGACAGGGGGCGATGGCTACACCTTC. The chain uses TRBV2 and TRBJ1-2; 11 nucleotides match TRBD1. The germline gives CDR1 SNHLY, CDR2 FYNNEI. The CDR3 consists of 13 residues. Trimming cost V 6 bases and J 6 bases; bases outside gene matches: 3.

This clone was observed a handful of times. The chain recombines TRBV27 with TRBJ2-7; 10 positions agree with TRBD2. Germline trimming cut 6 bases from V and 2 bases from J; bases unmatched to any gene: 7. The germline V gene encodes CDR1 MNHEY and CDR2 SMNVEV (reference sequence). This CDR3 is built from 15 residues. The CDR3 DNA is TGTGCCAGCAGGCCGCTAGCGGGAGAAGCCTACGAGCAGTACTTC. The encoded protein is CASRPLAGEAYEQYF.

This clone has more than one count but fewer than ten. This chain joins TRBV6-4 and TRBJ1-5; 8 nucleotides agree with TRBD1. The CDR3 loop spans 13 amino acids. V was clipped by 4 bases and J by 4 bases; unmatched bases: 0. Per germline, CDR1 MRHNA and CDR2 SNTAGT. The CDR3 here is CASSGDRNQPQHF. The CDR3, as DNA: TGTGCCAGCAGTGGGGACAGGAATCAGCCCCAGCATTTT.

V and J are TRBV7-2 and TRBJ2-2; 8 bases fit TRBD1. Trimming removed 1 base from V and 1 base from J; junction bases left unmatched: 5. There are 17 residues in the CDR3. In germline, CDR1 is SGHTA, CDR2 FQGNSA. The CDR3, as DNA: TGTGCCAGCAGCTTAGTCTCAGGGGGCGGGAACACCGGGGAGCTGTTTTTT. Protein product: CASSLVSGGGNTGELFF.

This rearrangement joins TRBV11-1 to TRBJ2-3; D call uncertain. Germline V gene lookup returns CDR1 SGHAT and CDR2 FQDESV (reference sequence). The CDR3 runs 11 residues. V was cut by 4 bases and J by 5 bases, with 4 bases left in between. In DNA, the CDR3 is TGTGCCAGCAGCTCGGGAGATACGCAGTATTTT. Protein: CASSSGDTQYF. The complete variable domain, with remaining parts taken from reference TRBV11-1 and TRBJ2-3, reads EAEVAQSPRYKITEKSQAVAFWCDPISGHATLYWYRQILGQGPELLVQFQDESVVDDSQLPKDRFSAERLKGVDSTLKIQPAELGDSAMYLCASSSGDTQYFGPGTRLTVL.